The rows below give T cell receptor beta chains drawn from one sample of a study of glioma-infiltrating T cells after dendritic cell vaccination. Sequencing was performed with immunoSEQ multiplex PCR; in TCRdb, only in-frame clones are kept and a portion is missing. Of 20,000 to 25,000 clones in the sample, around 74% were seen once. The sequencing here drew on blood, taken before dendritic cell vaccination. The origin of the receptors is a human donor with glioblastoma. The CDR3 runs from the conserved cysteine through the conserved F or W. The D gene is left open where the match is weak. Rows give clone size only sometimes, using once, few, many, or a class for an expanded clone.

J gene	V gene	clone size	D gene	CDR3 DNA	CDR3 protein
TRBJ2-3	TRBV7-9	NA	TRBD2	TGTGCCAGCAGCTCGGGACTAGCGGGAGGGACAGATACGCAGTATTTT	CASSSGLAGGTDTQYF
TRBJ2-7	TRBV4-1	once	NA	TGCGCCAGCAGCCAAGATCTGGAGACTAACAAATACGAGCAGTACTTC	CASSQDLETNKYEQYF
TRBJ2-5	TRBV28	NA	NA	TGTGCCAGCAGTTTATCAGGGTTGGGAGAGACCCAGTACTTC	CASSLSGLGETQYF
TRBJ2-1	TRBV6-6	NA	TRBD2	TGTGCCAGCAGTTTGGGACTAGCGGACAATGAGCAGTTCTTC	CASSLGLADNEQFF
TRBJ2-5	TRBV11-3	NA	TRBD2	TGTGCCAGCAGCTCCGGACTAGCGGGGGGAGAGACCCAGTACTTC	CASSSGLAGGETQYF
TRBJ2-3	TRBV5-1	NA	NA	TGCGCCAGCAGCTTGAGGGGGTCGGGCACAGATACGCAGTATTTT	CASSLRGSGTDTQYF
TRBJ1-1	TRBV27	NA	NA	TGTGCCAGCCAAACAGCGAACACTGAAGCTTTCTTT	CASQTANTEAFF
TRBJ2-7	TRBV30	NA	NA	TGTGCCTGGAACGGTATCCCACTAAGCGAGCAGTACTTC	CAWNGIPLSEQYF
TRBJ1-1	TRBV9	NA	TRBD1	TGTGCCAGCAGCCCACGGACAGGGGTGTCGGTCACTGAAGCTTTCTTT	CASSPRTGVSVTEAFF
TRBJ1-6	TRBV2	NA	TRBD1	TGTGCCAGCATCGATACAGGGGGCTATTCACCCCTCCACTTT	CASIDTGGYSPLHF
TRBJ2-7	TRBV5-1	NA	NA	TGCGCCAGCGGGTTGCGAGGCGGGATCGACGAGCAGTACTTC	CASGLRGGIDEQYF
TRBJ1-6	TRBV6-1	NA	NA	TGTGCCAGCAGTGAGGCCAGGGGTTCACCCCTCCACTTT	CASSEARGSPLHF
TRBJ2-7	TRBV5-1	NA	TRBD2	TGCGCCAGCAGCCTACTAGCGGGAGTTGAGAACGAGCAGTACTTC	CASSLLAGVENEQYF
TRBJ2-7	TRBV6-5	NA	NA	TGTGCCAGCAGTTACTCGCGGACAACCGAGCAGTACTTC	CASSYSRTTEQYF
TRBJ2-7	TRBV6-1	NA	TRBD1	TGTGCCAGCAGTCAGGACAGGGTCTCATACGAGCAGTACTTC	CASSQDRVSYEQYF
TRBJ2-5	TRBV14	NA	NA	TGTGCCAGCAGCCAGAGGATTAACGGGGAGACCCAGTACTTC	CASSQRINGETQYF
TRBJ1-1	TRBV28	NA	TRBD1	TGTGCCAGCAGAGTCCTAGGGGGCTCTGAAGCTTTCTTT	CASRVLGGSEAFF
TRBJ2-5	TRBV28	NA	TRBD1	TGTGCCAGCAGTCTACTGACAGGGGGCGTAGAGACCCAGTACTTC	CASSLLTGGVETQYF
TRBJ2-7	TRBV5-4	NA	TRBD1	TGTGCCAGCAGCTTGGTCGGGACAGGGGAGGGCGAGCAGTACTTC	CASSLVGTGEGEQYF
TRBJ2-7	TRBV5-1	NA	NA	TGCGCCAGCAGCTCCCACGATGCGGGGGCGGGCTACGAGCAGTACTTC	CASSSHDAGAGYEQYF
TRBJ1-2	TRBV19	NA	TRBD1	TGTGCCAGTAGTATAGGGACAGGGCATAACTATGGCTACACCTTC	CASSIGTGHNYGYTF
TRBJ1-4	TRBV30	NA	TRBD1	TGTGCCTGGAGGCCGGGACAGTTTAATGAAAAACTGTTTTTT	CAWRPGQFNEKLFF